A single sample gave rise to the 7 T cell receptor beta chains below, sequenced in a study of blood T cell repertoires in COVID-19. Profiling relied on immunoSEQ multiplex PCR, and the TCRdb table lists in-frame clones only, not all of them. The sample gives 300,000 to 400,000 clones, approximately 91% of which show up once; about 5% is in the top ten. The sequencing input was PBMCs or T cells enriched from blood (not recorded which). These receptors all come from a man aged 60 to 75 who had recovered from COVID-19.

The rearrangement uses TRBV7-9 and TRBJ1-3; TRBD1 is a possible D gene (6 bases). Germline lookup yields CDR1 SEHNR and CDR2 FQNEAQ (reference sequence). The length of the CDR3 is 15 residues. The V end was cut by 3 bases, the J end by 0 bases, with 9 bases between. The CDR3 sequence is CASSFGTNSGNTIYF. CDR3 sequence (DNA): TGTGCCAGCAGCTTCGGGACAAACTCTGGAAACACCATATATTTT.

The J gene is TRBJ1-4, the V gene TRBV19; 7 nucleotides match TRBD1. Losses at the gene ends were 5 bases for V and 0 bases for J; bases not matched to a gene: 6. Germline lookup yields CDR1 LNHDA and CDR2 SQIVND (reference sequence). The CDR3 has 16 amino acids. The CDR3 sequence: CASSVLTGATNEKLFF. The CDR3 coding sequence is TGTGCCAGTAGTGTTCTCACAGGGGCAACTAATGAAAAACTGTTTTTT.

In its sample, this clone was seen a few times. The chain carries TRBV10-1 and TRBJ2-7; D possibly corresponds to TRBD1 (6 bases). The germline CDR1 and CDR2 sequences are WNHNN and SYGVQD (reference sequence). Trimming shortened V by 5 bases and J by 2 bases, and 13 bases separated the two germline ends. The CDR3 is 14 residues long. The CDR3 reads CASSRDRPPYEQYF. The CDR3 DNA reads TGCGCCAGCAGTCGCGACAGGCCTCCCTACGAGCAGTACTTC.

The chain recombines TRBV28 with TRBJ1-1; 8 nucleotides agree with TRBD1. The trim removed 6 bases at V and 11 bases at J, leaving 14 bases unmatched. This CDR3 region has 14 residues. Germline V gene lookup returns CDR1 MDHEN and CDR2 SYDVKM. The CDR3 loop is CASSSTGDELFAFF. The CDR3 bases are TGTGCCAGCAGCTCGACAGGGGATGAACTATTTGCTTTCTTT.

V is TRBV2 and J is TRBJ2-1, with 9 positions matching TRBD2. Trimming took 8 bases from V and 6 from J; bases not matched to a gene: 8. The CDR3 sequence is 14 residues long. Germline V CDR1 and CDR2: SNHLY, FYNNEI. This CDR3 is CASGSWREGNEQFF. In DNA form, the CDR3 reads TGTGCCAGCGGGTCTTGGCGGGAGGGCAATGAGCAGTTCTTC. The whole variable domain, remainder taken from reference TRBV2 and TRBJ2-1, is EPEVTQTPSHQVTQMGQEVILRCVPISNHLYFYWYRQILGQKVEFLVSFYNNEISEKSEIFDDQFSVERPDGSNFTLKIRSTKLEDSAMYFCASGSWREGNEQFFGPGTRLTVL.

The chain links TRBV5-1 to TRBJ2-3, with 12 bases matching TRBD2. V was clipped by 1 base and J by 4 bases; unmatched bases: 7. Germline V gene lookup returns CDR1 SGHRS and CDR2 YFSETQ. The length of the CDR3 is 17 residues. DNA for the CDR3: TGCGCCAGCAGCTTGTTTCTAGCGGGAGGGATAGCAGATACGCAGTATTTT. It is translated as CASSLFLAGGIADTQYF.

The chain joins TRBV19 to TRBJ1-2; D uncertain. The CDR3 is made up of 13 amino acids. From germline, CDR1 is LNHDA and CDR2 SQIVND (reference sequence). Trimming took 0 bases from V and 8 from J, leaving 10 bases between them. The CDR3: CASSIEEGNGYTF. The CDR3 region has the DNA TGTGCCAGTAGTATAGAGGAGGGAAACGGCTACACCTTC.